A selection of T cell receptor beta chains follows, all from one sample in a study of blood T cells in healthy people across ages. TCRdb passed the 5' RACE reads through MiXCR, listing each CDR3 protein once. Here the sample spans just over 1 million distinct CDR3 sequences, less than 50% being singletons. Sample: blood. Receptors were obtained from a woman aged 55-69 years in good health. The CDR3 runs from the conserved cysteine through the conserved F or W. The D gene is left open where the match is weak. The size field is filled for only some rows; it gives once, few, many or a size class.

TRBJ2-1,15,TRBV7-2,NA,TRBD2,TGTGCCAGCAGTCTTGCGTGGACTAGGGCGAATGAGCAGTTCTTC,CASSLAWTRANEQFF
TRBJ1-5,13,TRBV6-1,NA,NA,TGTGCCAGCAGCGAACAGGTGACCCAGCCCCAGCATTTT,CASSEQVTQPQHF
TRBJ2-3,15,TRBV10-3,NA,NA,TGTGCCATCAGGAGAGAGGGAACCCCCACAGATACGCAGTATTTT,CAIRREGTPTDTQYF
TRBJ2-2,17,TRBV20-1,once,TRBD2,TGCAGTGCTAGAAGACTAGCGGGAGCCCTGAACACCGGGGAGCTGTTTTTT,CSARRLAGALNTGELFF
TRBJ2-1,16,TRBV24-1,NA,TRBD2,TGTGCCACCAGTGTCCCGGGACTAGCGGACTACAATGAGCAGTTCTTC,CATSVPGLADYNEQFF
TRBJ2-7,16,TRBV6-2/TRBV6-3,NA,NA,TGTGCCAGCAGTTACGCTAGGACGAGGTATCTTCACGAGCAGTACTTC,CASSYARTRYLHEQYF
TRBJ2-7,13,TRBV12-3/TRBV12-4,few,NA,TGTGCCAGCACTCTTGGCAGAGCAAACGAGCAGTACTTC,CASTLGRANEQYF
TRBJ2-1,14,TRBV21-1,few,NA,TGTGCCAGCAGCAAAGAAAACAGGGCTAATGAGCAGTTCTTC,CASSKENRANEQFF
TRBJ2-1,19,TRBV12-3/TRBV12-4,NA,TRBD2,TGTGCCAGCAGTTTAGCGTTCGGGACTAGCGGGGGGTACTACAATGAGCAGTTCTTC,CASSLAFGTSGGYYNEQFF
TRBJ1-1,15,TRBV18,NA,NA,TGTGCCAGCTCACCCGGAGTAGTCCAGAACACTGAAGCTTTCTTT,CASSPGVVQNTEAFF
TRBJ2-5,12,TRBV19,once,NA,TGTGTCAGTAGCCCGTTCAAAGAGACCCAGTACTTC,CVSSPFKETQYF
TRBJ1-2,14,TRBV6-6,NA,NA,TGTGCCAGCAGTTACGGTTCGCAGGGAGGTGGCTACACCTTC,CASSYGSQGGGYTF
TRBJ2-4,16,TRBV11-2,NA,TRBD2,TGTGCCAGCAGCTTAGGCCGTTTCGGGAGGGGAAACATTCAGTACTTC,CASSLGRFGRGNIQYF
TRBJ2-2,16,TRBV9,NA,TRBD2,TGTGCCAGCAACGTAGGTACTAGCGGGGTCACCGGGGAGCTGTTTTTT,CASNVGTSGVTGELFF
TRBJ2-7,11,TRBV29-1,few,TRBD1,TGCAGCGTGGGGACAGGGTCCGAGCAGTACTTC,CSVGTGSEQYF
TRBJ2-7,14,TRBV6-5,NA,NA,TGTGCCAGCAGTTATGGACAGAGACTCCACGAGCAGTACTTC,CASSYGQRLHEQYF
TRBJ1-6,15,TRBV14,few,TRBD1,TGTGCCAGCAGCCAAGGGACAGGGTTTAATTCACCCCTCCACTTT,CASSQGTGFNSPLHF